The clone carrying this TCR beta chain showed up just once. The data stem from a study of blood T cell repertoires in COVID-19. TCRdb keeps only in-frame clones here, not all; method: immunoSEQ multiplex PCR. The table shows hundreds of thousands of clones, with around 84% occurring only once. CDR1 is MDHEN, CDR2 SYDVKM, per germline. This CDR3 contains 13 residues. The ends were cut back, 8 bases at V and 2 bases at J, with 12 bases in the middle. This TCR was sampled from a man younger than 40 who had recovered from COVID-19. The chain couples TRBV28 to TRBJ1-2; D not certain. Material for sequencing was PBMCs or T cells enriched from blood (not recorded which). DNA of the CDR3: TGTGCCAGCGAGAGGGCCAAGAACTATGGCTACACCTTC. This sequence encodes CASERAKNYGYTF.